A single sample is the source of the 14 T cell receptor beta chains below, sequenced in a study of T cells in Graves' hyperthyroidism and ophthalmopathy. Amplification of TCR beta CDR3 regions was performed using RNA transcripts as template. TCR CDR3 regions were first amplified by RT-PCR with HTBI primers. TCRdb reprocessed the multiplex PCR reads via MiXCR and lists one record per CDR3 protein. The table includes fewer than 600,000 distinct CDR3 sequences, around 14% detected once. The source material was blood. Receptors were obtained from a young woman with Graves' hyperthyroidism.

This clonotype was detected ten times or more. This chain joins TRBV11-3 and TRBJ2-1; D is perhaps TRBD1 or TRBD2 (6 bases each). The germline V gene has CDR1 SGHNT and CDR2 YENEEA. V lost 6 bases and J 6 bases, leaving 15 bases between the germline ends. The CDR3 extends over 14 amino acids. Here the CDR3 DNA reads TGTGCCAGCAGGATGACGGGGGCGCCCAATGAGCAGTTCTTC. Protein product: CASRMTGAPNEQFF.

This clonotype was picked up many times. The chain joins TRBV20-1 to TRBJ2-7, with 7 bases lining up with TRBD2. Germline V gene data show CDR1 as DFQATT and CDR2 as SNEGSKA (reference sequence). The junction had 5 bases not matched to a gene; V was cut back by 4 bases and J by 5 bases. The CDR3 is 12 residues long. For the CDR3, the DNA is TGCAGTGCTACTGCGGCGGGAGACGAGCAGTACTTC. It translates to CSATAAGDEQYF.

This clonotype was detected ten times or more. The gene calls are TRBV12-3 or TRBV12-4 and TRBJ2-2; 9 bases match TRBD2. The CDR3 is 16 residues long. With V trimmed by 3 bases and J by 6 bases, 8 bases remained unmatched. CDR3 in DNA: TGTGCCAGCAGTTTCGGCTTTAGCGGGGGCGCCGGGGAGCTGTTTTTT. This translates into CASSFGFSGGAGELFF.

This clonotype was recorded many times. The chain recombines TRBV30 with TRBJ2-7; no definite D call. Looked up from germline, CDR1 is GTSNPN and CDR2 is SVGIG (reference sequence). The CDR3 sequence is 11 residues long. V was cut by 5 bases and J by 1 base, with 6 bases left in between. The CDR3 here is CAWGDSYEQYF. CDR3 coding DNA: TGTGCCTGGGGGGATTCCTACGAGCAGTACTTC.

This clonotype was seen many times. J is TRBJ2-1 and V is TRBV11-3; D possibly corresponds to TRBD2 (7 bases). This CDR3 has 16 residues. V was shortened by 4 bases and J by 4 bases, with 17 bases between the two germline ends. Germline V gives CDR1 SGHNT, CDR2 YENEEA. CDR3 coding DNA: TGTGCCAGCAGCTCCCGGGGGGCTAGCGATTACAATGAGCAGTTCTTC. This translates into CASSSRGASDYNEQFF.

This chain links TRBV29-1 with TRBJ2-3; TRBD2 might be the D (5 bases). The CDR3 loop spans 14 amino acids. The V end lost 5 bases, the J end lost 0 bases, and 12 bases lay between the germline ends. CDR1 is SQVTM, CDR2 ANQGSEA, per germline. As DNA, the CDR3 is TGCAGCGTTTACCGCGGGCCCAGCACAGATACGCAGTATTTT. Translating it yields CSVYRGPSTDTQYF.

In its sample, this clonotype was seen many times. The gene calls are TRBV20-1 and TRBJ2-1; 7 bases map to TRBD2. The trim removed 0 bases at V and 4 bases at J, leaving 3 bases unmatched. There are 14 residues in the CDR3. The germline V gene encodes CDR1 DFQATT and CDR2 SNEGSKA (reference sequence). For the CDR3, the DNA is TGCAGTGCTAGAGATAGCGGGTGGTACAATGAGCAGTTCTTC. Translated: CSARDSGWYNEQFF.

This clonotype appeared many times. The CDR3 DNA is TGTGCCAGCAGTCCCTGGACTAGCGGTTCCTACGAGCAGTACTTC. This translates into CASSPWTSGSYEQYF. The chain couples TRBV12-3 or TRBV12-4 to TRBJ2-7, with 10 bases identical to TRBD2. Trimming cost V 5 bases and J 1 base; bases outside gene matches: 5. CDR3 length: 15 amino acids.

This clonotype was seen at least ten times. V usage is TRBV11-2 and J usage is TRBJ2-3; D unclear. The germline gives CDR1 SGHAT, CDR2 FQNNGV. The CDR3 consists of 14 residues. V lost 5 bases and J 3 bases, leaving 12 bases between the germline ends. The CDR3: CASSPGFLTDTQYF. CDR3 bases: TGTGCCAGCAGCCCTGGATTCCTTACAGATACGCAGTATTTT.

The gene calls are TRBV5-1 and TRBJ1-6; D remains unclear. Deletions cut 4 bases from V and 11 bases from J, with 16 bases between. The CDR3 is made up of 14 amino acids. Germline assignment: CDR1 SGHRS and CDR2 YFSETQ. CDR3 sequence: CASSPDQGFPPLHF. The CDR3 region has the DNA TGCGCCAGCAGCCCGGACCAAGGGTTTCCACCCCTCCACTTT.

This clonotype has at least ten counts. The chain uses TRBV29-1 and TRBJ1-1, with D possibly matching TRBD1 (5 bases). The V gene's germline CDR1 is SQVTM and CDR2 ANQGSEA. CDR3 length: 16 amino acids. V lost 4 bases and J 10 bases, leaving 28 bases between the germline ends. Written as DNA, the CDR3 is TGCAGCGTTGTATTGGAAAGTCAGGGTCGGGAGTCGGGAGCTTTCTTT. As protein: CSVVLESQGRESGAFF. The full variable domain, its missing parts supplied by reference TRBV29-1 and TRBJ1-1, is SAVISQKPSRDICQRGTSLTIQCQVDSQVTMMFWYRQQPGQSLTLIATANQGSEATYESGFVIDKFPISRPNLTFSTLTVSNMSPEDSSIYLCSVVLESQGRESGAFFGQGTRLTVV.

The CDR3 DNA reads as TGTGCCAGCAGCCAAGTAGGAGGGGACGGCAATCAGCCCCAGCATTTT. Translated, it gives CASSQVGGDGNQPQHF. This chain connects TRBV3-1 to TRBJ1-5, with D possibly matching TRBD1 (5 bases). Germline V gene lookup returns CDR1 LGHDT and CDR2 YNNKEL (reference sequence). Between the trimmed V and J ends, which lost 1 base and 2 bases, there was a span of 12 bases. The CDR3 contains 16 residues.

This clonotype was observed at least ten times. The chain combines TRBV27 with TRBJ2-1, with 7 bases aligning to TRBD2. This CDR3 comprises 15 residues. Germline loops: CDR1 MNHEY, CDR2 SMNVEV (reference sequence). With 2 bases clipped from V and 4 bases from J, the junction kept 5 bases outside the gene matches. CDR3 DNA: TGTGCCAGCAGTTTAACAGCGGGATCATACAATGAGCAGTTCTTC. This codes for CASSLTAGSYNEQFF.

The rearrangement uses TRBV20-1 and TRBJ2-7; TRBD2 matches 7 bases. CDR3 length: 16 amino acids. Trimming took 2 bases from V and 4 from J; bases not matched to a gene: 14. CDR1 and CDR2 (germline): DFQATT, SNEGSKA (reference sequence). CDR3 amino acids: CSARKWGGGAGYEQYF. CDR3 bases: TGCAGTGCTAGAAAGTGGGGGGGAGGGGCCGGGTACGAGCAGTACTTC.